This entry lists 11 T cell receptor beta chains sequenced from one sample in a study of glioma-infiltrating T cells. Amplification of TCR alpha and beta CDR3 regions from RNA used iRepertoire nested multiplex PCR. From the multiplex PCR reads, TCRdb called clonotypes with MiXCR, one entry per CDR3 protein. Found here are around 93,000 distinct CDR3 sequences, 35% to 45% of them singletons; the top ten hold under 40%. Sequenced sample: glioma tissue, nonneoplastic brain tissue, or PBMCs (not recorded which). The source is a human donor with low-grade glioma or glioblastoma, undergoing nonglioma brain surgery, or in good health (not recorded which).

This chain connects TRBV5-1 to TRBJ2-5, with TRBD2 matching 8 bases. The length of the CDR3 is 15 residues. Germline V CDR1 and CDR2: SGHRS, YFSETQ. Trimming took 4 bases from V and 2 from J; bases not matched to a gene: 7. CDR3 residues: CASSIGGGLQETQYF. The CDR3, as DNA: TGCGCCAGCAGCATCGGGGGGGGCCTTCAAGAGACCCAGTACTTC. The full variable domain, in which reference TRBV5-1 and TRBJ2-5 provide the parts outside the CDR3, is KAGVTQTPRYLIKTRGQQVTLSCSPISGHRSVSWYQQTPGQGLQFLFEYFSETQRNKGNFPGRFSGRQFSNSRSEMNVSTLELGDSALYLCASSIGGGLQETQYFGPGTRLLVL.

The table lists this clonotype with many counts. The chain uses TRBV19 and TRBJ1-3; no clear D. Germline CDR1 reads LNHDA; CDR2 reads SQIVND (reference sequence). There are 14 residues in the CDR3. The V and J ends lost 5 bases and 0 bases respectively, with 8 bases between them. Written as DNA, the CDR3 is TGTGCCAGTAGTCCGGGGAACTCTGGAAACACCATATATTTT. The encoded protein is CASSPGNSGNTIYF.

In its sample, this clonotype was seen many times. The chain couples TRBV7-9 to TRBJ1-6; D is ambiguous. There are 14 residues in the CDR3. Deletions cut 1 base from V and 6 bases from J, with 7 bases between. CDR1 is SEHNR and CDR2 is FQNEAQ in the germline V gene (reference sequence). CDR3: CASSLEPSNSPLHF. The CDR3 DNA is TGTGCCAGCAGCTTAGAGCCGAGTAATTCACCCCTCCACTTT.

V is TRBV6-6 and J is TRBJ1-1, with TRBD1 identical over 8 bases. The CDR3 spans 13 residues. Germline loops: CDR1 MNHNY, CDR2 SVGAGI (reference sequence). J was trimmed by 4 bases and V by 6 bases; bases with no gene match: 4. The CDR3 bases are TGTGCCAGCAGCTACGGACAGGGCACTGAAGCTTTCTTT. It encodes CASSYGQGTEAFF.

This clonotype was seen many times. V and J are TRBV2 and TRBJ2-6, with 9 bases that match TRBD1. CDR3 length equals 18 residues. Germline V gene lookup returns CDR1 SNHLY and CDR2 FYNNEI. V was pared by 5 bases and J by 4 bases, with 12 bases of the junction left unmatched. The CDR3 region is CASSYNRDREEGANVLTF. The CDR3 DNA reads as TGTGCCAGCAGTTACAACCGGGACAGGGAAGAAGGGGCCAACGTCCTGACTTTC.

For this clonotype: A junction end diverges from the germline sequence, so it may reflect a read error. V gene TRBV4-2 combines with J gene TRBJ2-1; 7 positions match TRBD2. From germline, CDR1 is LGHNA and CDR2 YNFKEQ. The length of the CDR3 is 17 residues. The CDR3 region has the DNA TGTGCCAGCAGCCAAGATCGAGAGGGAGGGCTTGAGGGTGAGAAGTTCTTC. Translating gives CASSQDREGGLEGEKFF.

This clonotype was seen repeatedly, ten times or more. The rearrangement joins TRBV6-1 to TRBJ2-6; TRBD1 agrees at 7 bases. CDR1 and CDR2 from the germline V gene are MNHNS and SASEGT. J gave up 4 bases and V 7 bases, and 10 bases lay outside the gene matches. CDR3 length: 16 amino acids. CDR3 residues: CASNNKGAPGANVLTF. DNA for the CDR3: TGTGCCAGCAATAATAAGGGGGCGCCCGGGGCCAACGTCCTGACTTTC.

This clonotype was picked up a small number of times. The chain employs TRBV7-6 and TRBJ1-6; TRBD1 aligns across 7 bases. V was clipped by 4 bases and J by 7 bases; unmatched bases: 7. Germline CDR1 and CDR2: SGHVS and FNYEAQ. The CDR3 is 15 amino acids. The CDR3 region has the DNA TGTGCCAGCAGCTCTGACAACAGGGGAAATTCACCCCTCCACTTT. Translation gives CASSSDNRGNSPLHF.

This clonotype has at least ten counts. The CDR3 DNA sequence: TGTGCCAGCAGCTCACTAAGCGGGGGGGAGTCCCAGTACTTC. This translates into CASSSLSGGESQYF. The rearrangement links TRBV7-9 to TRBJ2-5; 10 nucleotides align to TRBD2. V shed 4 bases and J 9 bases; nucleotides not matched to a gene: 8. This CDR3 region has 14 residues. Per germline, CDR1 SEHNR and CDR2 FQNEAQ (reference sequence).

This clonotype was seen ten or more times. This chain uses TRBV7-2 with TRBJ2-3; 8 nucleotides line up with TRBD2. Trimming cost V 5 bases and J 0 bases; bases outside gene matches: 4. This CDR3 spans 15 amino acids. CDR1 is SGHTA and CDR2 is FQGNSA in the germline V gene. Written as DNA, the CDR3 is TGTGCCAGCAGCCCTCGGGGGGGCAGCACAGATACGCAGTATTTT. Its translation is CASSPRGGSTDTQYF.

The chain links TRBV28 to TRBJ2-3; no reliable D call. The CDR3 is 11 amino acids. Germline V gene lookup returns CDR1 MDHEN and CDR2 SYDVKM. V was pared by 11 bases and J by 2 bases, with 8 bases between. The CDR3 sequence is CALSPTDTQYF. CDR3 sequence (DNA): TGTGCCCTCAGTCCCACAGATACGCAGTATTTT.